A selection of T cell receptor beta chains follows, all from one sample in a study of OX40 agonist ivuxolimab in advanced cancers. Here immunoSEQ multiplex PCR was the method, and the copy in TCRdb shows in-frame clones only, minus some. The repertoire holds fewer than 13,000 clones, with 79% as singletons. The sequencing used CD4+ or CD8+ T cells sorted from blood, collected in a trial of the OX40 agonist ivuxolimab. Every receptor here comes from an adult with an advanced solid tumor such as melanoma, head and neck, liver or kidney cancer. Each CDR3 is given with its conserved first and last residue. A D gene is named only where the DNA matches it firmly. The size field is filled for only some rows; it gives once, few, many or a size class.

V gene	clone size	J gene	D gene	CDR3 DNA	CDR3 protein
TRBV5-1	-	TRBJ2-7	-	TGCGCCAGCAGCTTGGCCTTAGGACGTATTGGAGAGCAGTACTTC	CASSLALGRIGEQYF
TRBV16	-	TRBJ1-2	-	TGTGCCAGCAGCCTGATGACGGTTTCCGAAACGGGTGGCTACACCTTC	CASSLMTVSETGGYTF
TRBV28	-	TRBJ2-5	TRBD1	TGTGCCAGCAGTGCCCGGGACAGGGGGTTGTCATCGGAGACCCAGTACTTC	CASSARDRGLSSETQYF
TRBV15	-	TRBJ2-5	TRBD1	TGTGCCACCAGCAGAGAGGCGGCAGGGGGCTTTAACGGAGAGACCCAGTACTTC	CATSREAAGGFNGETQYF
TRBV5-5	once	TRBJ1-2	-	TGTGCCAGCAGCTTGGTTCCGGCAGACTACTTGGATGGCTACACCTTC	CASSLVPADYLDGYTF
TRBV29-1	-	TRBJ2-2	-	TGCAGCGCCCGGAGGCAGGAGAACACCGGGGAGCTGTTTTTT	CSARRQENTGELFF
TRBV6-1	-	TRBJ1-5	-	TGTGCCAGCAGTCCCAAGTCCCCCGATCAGCCCCAGCATTTT	CASSPKSPDQPQHF
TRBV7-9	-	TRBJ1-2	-	TGTGCCAGCAACCCCGGGACCGATAACTATGGCTACACCTTC	CASNPGTDNYGYTF
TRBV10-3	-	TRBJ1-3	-	TGTGCCGCCGGGGCGGCTGGAAACACCATATATTTT	CAAGAAGNTIYF
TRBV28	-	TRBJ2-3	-	TGTGCCAGCAGTTTCAACCCGGTGGGGGGTTTCACAGATACGCAGTATTTT	CASSFNPVGGFTDTQYF
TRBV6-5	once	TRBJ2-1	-	TGTGCCAGCGGGCAACTCTACAATGAGCAGTTCTTC	CASGQLYNEQFF
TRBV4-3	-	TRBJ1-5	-	TGCGCCAGCAGCCAAGATCGGGGGGGGTTAGGACAGCCCCAGCATTTT	CASSQDRGGLGQPQHF
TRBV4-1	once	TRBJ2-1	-	TGCGCCAGCAGCCAAGCGGCGGGGACGTACGAGCAGTTCTTC	CASSQAAGTYEQFF
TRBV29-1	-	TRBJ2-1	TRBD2	TGCAGCGTTGGGACTAGCGGGAGATCTAACAATGAGCAGTTCTTC	CSVGTSGRSNNEQFF
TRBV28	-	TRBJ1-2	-	TGTGCCAGCAGTCTGCGGGAATTATATGGCTACACCTTC	CASSLRELYGYTF
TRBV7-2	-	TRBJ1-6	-	TGTGCCAGCAGCTTAGCAAGGGACAATAATTCACCCCTCCACTTT	CASSLARDNNSPLHF
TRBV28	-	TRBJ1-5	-	TGTGCCAGCAGTTTAAGGTCAGCCCCAGCATTT	CASSLRSAPAF
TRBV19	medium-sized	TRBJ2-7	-	TGTGCCAGTAGTGCAGGCGGAGGGTTCGAGCAGTACTTC	CASSAGGGFEQYF
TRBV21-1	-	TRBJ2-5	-	TGTGCCAGCAGCAAAGGCAAATCTCAGGGTTACCTCCAAGAGACCCAGTACTTC	CASSKGKSQGYLQETQYF
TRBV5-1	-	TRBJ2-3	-	TGCGCCAGCAGCTTGTTCTGGACAGATACGCAGTATTTT	CASSLFWTDTQYF
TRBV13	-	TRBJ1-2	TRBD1	TGTGCCAGCAGCCCTGAGACAGGGCCCGCTGAGGGCTACACCTTC	CASSPETGPAEGYTF
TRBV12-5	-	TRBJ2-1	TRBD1	TGTGCTAGTGGTCCCATCGACAGGGCGGTGGATGAGCAGTTCTTC	CASGPIDRAVDEQFF
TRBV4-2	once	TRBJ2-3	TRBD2	TGTGCCAGCAGCCAAAGCCGTAGCGGGGGCCCCAGCACAGATACGCAGTATTTT	CASSQSRSGGPSTDTQYF
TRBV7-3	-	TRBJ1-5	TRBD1	TGTGCCAGCAGATTAATCGACAGGGAACCTCAGCCCCAGCATTTT	CASRLIDREPQPQHF
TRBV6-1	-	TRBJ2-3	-	TGTGCCAGCAGTGAGCTTCGGGGGGCCACCACAGATACGCAGTATTTT	CASSELRGATTDTQYF
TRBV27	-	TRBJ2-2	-	TGTGCCAGCAGTTTATTGGGCACCGGGGAGCTGTTTTTT	CASSLLGTGELFF
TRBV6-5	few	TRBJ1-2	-	TGTGCCAGCAGTTACGCATCAGGGGTCGGCTACACCTTC	CASSYASGVGYTF
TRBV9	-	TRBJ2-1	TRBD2	TGTGCCAGCAGCGTAGGTAGGCGGGAGGTGGGCAATGAGCAGTTCTTC	CASSVGRREVGNEQFF
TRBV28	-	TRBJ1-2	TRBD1	TGTGCCAGCAGCGGAACAGGGGGGCTTGGCTACACCTTC	CASSGTGGLGYTF
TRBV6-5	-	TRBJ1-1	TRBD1	TGTGCCAGCACAATAGGACAGGGGGCCTCTGAAGCTTTCTTT	CASTIGQGASEAFF
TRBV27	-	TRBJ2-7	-	TGTGCCAGCAGTTTAGGACACTCCTACGAGCAGTACTTC	CASSLGHSYEQYF
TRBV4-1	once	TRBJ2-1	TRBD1	TGCGCCAGCAGCATAGGCAGGGGGCAATCCTACAATGAGCAGTTCTTC	CASSIGRGQSYNEQFF
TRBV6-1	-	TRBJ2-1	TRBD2	TGTGCAGTAGAGGTAGCGGGAGGTTTCTACAATGAGCAGTTCTTC	CAVEVAGGFYNEQFF
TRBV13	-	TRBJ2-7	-	TGTGCCAGCAGCTCTAGCTCCTACGAGCAGTACTTC	CASSSSSYEQYF
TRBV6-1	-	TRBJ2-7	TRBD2	TGTGCCAGCAGCCCGGGACTAGCGGAGAGTTACGAGCAGTACTTC	CASSPGLAESYEQYF
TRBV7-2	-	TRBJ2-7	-	TGTGCCAGCAGCTTAGCGGGTCCGTCGGGCTACGAGCAGTACTTC	CASSLAGPSGYEQYF